This T cell receptor (beta chain) was documented in a study of cytomegalovirus exposure and HLA in healthy donors (dated by TCRdb to 2015 to 2018). For context, the study as a whole: In an earlier analysis of 450 to 750 of the donors, approximately 300 Gb of sequence data and 117 million unique TCR beta sequences from about 190 million T cells were reported. Approximately 330 gigabases of sequencing data and 75 million to 85 million unique TCR sequences made up an early release that covered several hundred HLA-typed donors. Of the approximately 370 genotyped donors, roughly 76% were placed in the genetic ancestry cluster associated with self-reported Caucasian donors. The study aimed to test whether signatures of past pathogen exposure could be identified by cataloging public T cell receptors. The T cell repertoires of 670 or so subjects were profiled by immunosequencing and related to cytomegalovirus serostatus. In addition to the first cohort of 666 subjects, a separate validation cohort of 120 different subjects was used. High-throughput TCR immunosequencing, statistical association of individual TCRs with disease status, and machine learning were combined to predict cytomegalovirus infection status. A later analysis re-examined previously published TCR beta repertoires from just over 650 donors and added high-resolution HLA genotyping to investigate patterns of TCR occurrence. Rather than drawing on any new phenotypic data, the later analysis identified candidate immune exposures from TCR beta sequences and the way those sequences occurred across donors. In an earlier analysis of 587 of the donors, high-throughput TCR beta sequencing was used to judge whether each TCR beta V gene segment behaved as functional or pseudogenic. Donor age, sex, ethnicity and CMV serostatus were compiled together with the repertoire data. In a later genetic analysis, genome-wide SNP genotypes for about three fifths of the roughly 670 donors were used, and that subset was treated as a discovery cohort. Every repertoire in the discovery cohort had been generated on one and the same sequencing platform. Class I and class II HLA loci were covered by the typing at four-digit resolution. Typing coverage varied by locus: roughly 629-640 donors for A, B, C, DRB1 and DQB1; approximately 500 for DQA1; about 600 for DPA1; more than 450 for DPB1. A handful of DR-DQ haplotypes were handled as single units for association and clustering because linkage in the cohort was strong. Among 398 genotyped donors of the cohort, an average of around 250,000 unique TCR beta nucleotide sequences was sequenced per donor, of which roughly 18% were non-productive. The research as a whole found: A cluster of highly shared sequence variants was judged likely to represent a technical artifact of the sequencing pipeline. The only immune exposure information available for the cohort was CMV serostatus. According to a later analysis, parvovirus B19, influenza, CMV and Epstein-Barr virus appeared linked to several top co-occurrence clusters. A further reported finding was that TCR beta sequences accurately predicted the HLA-A and HLA-B alleles for most subjects in the first cohort. The study listed approximately 150 TCR beta chains as associated with cytomegalovirus. An association between a missense DCLRE1C variant and V-gene and J-gene trimming of TCR beta chains was found in a later genetic analysis and replicated in an independent cohort. Because counts were too low, seventeen rarely observed V segments, including chromosome 9 orphons, were excluded from the earlier analysis of 587 of the donors. Three of the identified cytomegalovirus-associated TCR beta chains were confirmed in vitro to be specific for cytomegalovirus antigens. In a later analysis, the rate of TCR association differed among HLA loci, with DRB1 alleles having the most associated TCRs and HLA-C alleles having the fewest. Because some donors lacked HLA typing at each locus, the association tests relied only on the typed subset. When HLA alleles, especially DR and DQ, strongly co-occurred, attributing TCR associations to individual alleles was difficult. Roughly uniform sequencing depth across donors was assumed in presence/absence analyses, although this assumption may not hold. An earlier analysis of approximately 530 of the donors showed that most TCR beta V segments appeared in productive rearrangements either about 90% or about 30% of the time, which broadly matched IMGT annotations. It was suggested by the authors that the approach could potentially be generalized to other disease states and immunological phenotypes. In a later genetic analysis, fewer N-insertions in productive TCRs were reported among donors in an Asian-associated ancestry cluster than the roughly 700-donor mean. In both the original and validation cohorts, the classifier was reported to diagnose cytomegalovirus status with high specificity and sensitivity. The cohort was sequenced for TCR beta chains only, and without alpha or paired-chain data the features that could be detected were limited. Correlated functional status among segregating V segments might reflect linkage disequilibrium, but an unknown experimental factor could not be ruled out. Some IMGT-functional V segments, including TRBV6-2 and TRBV6-3, could not be told apart with the 87-base-pair reads, so those segments were excluded. Most TCR sequences were seen in very few donors, while some public TCRs were found in many individuals. At a false discovery rate of 0.05, a later analysis linked 15,000 to 20,000 TCR beta sequences to specific HLA alleles. In a later analysis, HLA-associated TCR beta chains showed more clonal expansion and lower generation probabilities than non-associated chains that were equally common. According to a later analysis, most CMV-associated TCR beta chains appeared to be HLA-restricted, and the HLA associations seemed to be driven largely by CMV exposure.

Library creation used the immunoSEQ multiplex PCR assay. For the multiplex PCR, a mixture combining 60 forward primers for TCR Vbeta segments and 13 reverse primers for TCR Jbeta segments was used. Amplification of the CDR3 region of rearranged TCR beta genes was performed with a multiplex PCR assay on genomic DNA. The Illumina HiSeq System was used to sequence the amplified TCR beta libraries as 87-base-pair reads. On the authors' methods: Across the 640 or so repertoires, a later analysis counted 80 million or so unique TCR beta chains, some 11 million of which were shared by at least two donors. Raw reads were error-corrected and collapsed into unique sequences with a nearest-neighbor algorithm that merged closely related sequences to remove PCR and sequencing errors. V, D and J gene segments were assigned by aligning CDR3 sequences to IMGT reference sequences. For a sequence to be retained, a match of at least six nucleotides was required to both a V gene segment and a J gene segment. A rearrangement was called productive if the CDR3 had no stop codons and remained in frame with V and J, and every other rearrangement was called non-productive. CDR3 was defined according to IMGT convention as the region running from the second conserved V-encoded cysteine to the conserved J-encoded phenylalanine. The earlier analysis of fewer than 700 of the donors excluded sequences that lacked an unambiguous match to a single V gene segment. In an earlier analysis of some 590 of the donors, V segments were called functional above 56.7% productive rearrangements and were called segregating when the between-donor standard deviation exceeded 5%. A statistical classification framework was built for diagnosing cytomegalovirus status from the catalog of TCR beta chain sequences. A later analysis assigned V and J genes by comparing TCR nucleotide sequences with IMGT/GENE-DB human TR gene sequences. In a later analysis, CDR3 sequences and most-parsimonious VDJ recombination scenarios were assigned using the TCRdist pipeline. A later analysis defined each TCR beta chain by its CDR3 amino acid sequence plus V-gene family, and excluded reads lacking a unique V-gene family. As a way to deal with suspected cross-contamination and a sequencing artifact, a later analysis dropped approximately 590 nucleotide sequences that were highly shared and had low generation probability. In a later analysis, a clonal expansion index for each public chain was calculated from normalized within-repertoire ranks of inferred template counts. A later analysis computed generation probabilities with a VDJ recombination model fitted to out-of-frame rearrangements, and checked the results against IGoR. A later analysis scored TCR-TCR, TCR-HLA and TCR-CMV co-occurrence with hypergeometric tests, applying a repertoire-size bias correction to TCR pairs. A later analysis estimated false discovery rates by permuting HLA or CMV assignments 20 times. In a later analysis, co-occurring TCRs were grouped using DBSCAN, and TCRdist sequence similarity was added for clustering within HLA-allele-positive subsets. Repertoires with fewer than 30,000 or more than 120,000 public chains were left out of co-occurrence clustering, as were five repertoires with anomalous nucleotide sharing. Sourced from immuneACCESS, this table was stored by TCRdb with only in-frame sequences that have V and J called. A share of the clones is absent; for the studies checked, an unresolved V gene accounts for under half, and the remainder has no known explanation. D and trimming come from the DNA, and the V and J calls and clone size come from that table. This sample gives about 110,000 clones in total; 76% of them show up just once. The ten most abundant clones make up 13% of the sample.

The cohort consisted of more than 650 healthy bone marrow donors. Cohort members were all nominally healthy when sampled, although unrecorded immune exposures were likely present. The donor tested CMV seropositive, placing the donor among the 310 or so seropositive members of the cohort. Every donor gave a peripheral blood sample, and the peripheral blood mononuclear cells from that sample were used for TCR beta sequencing. Genomic DNA was extracted from the blood cell samples with the Qiagen DNeasy Blood Extraction Kit. Unmatched junction bases come to 6, with V trimmed by 5 bases and J by 8 bases. CDR1 and CDR2, looked up from the germline V gene, are SGHTA and FQGNSA. CDR3 length: 15 amino acids, cysteine to phenylalanine. Only CDR3 DNA remains: 45 bases, in frame from the first base. As to this clone: Its antigen specificity is not known. Nothing much larger sits one base from this clone, and base qualities are not available.

This receptor chain uses TRBV7-2 and TRBJ2-1, with 13 junctional bases fitting TRBD2. The TCR sequence derives from a young man in good health and CMV-seropositive. The source material was PBMCs. CDR3 loop: CASSARLAGGHEQFF. The sequenced DNA is TGTGCCAGCAGCGCGCGACTAGCGGGGGGCCATGAGCAGTTCTTC.